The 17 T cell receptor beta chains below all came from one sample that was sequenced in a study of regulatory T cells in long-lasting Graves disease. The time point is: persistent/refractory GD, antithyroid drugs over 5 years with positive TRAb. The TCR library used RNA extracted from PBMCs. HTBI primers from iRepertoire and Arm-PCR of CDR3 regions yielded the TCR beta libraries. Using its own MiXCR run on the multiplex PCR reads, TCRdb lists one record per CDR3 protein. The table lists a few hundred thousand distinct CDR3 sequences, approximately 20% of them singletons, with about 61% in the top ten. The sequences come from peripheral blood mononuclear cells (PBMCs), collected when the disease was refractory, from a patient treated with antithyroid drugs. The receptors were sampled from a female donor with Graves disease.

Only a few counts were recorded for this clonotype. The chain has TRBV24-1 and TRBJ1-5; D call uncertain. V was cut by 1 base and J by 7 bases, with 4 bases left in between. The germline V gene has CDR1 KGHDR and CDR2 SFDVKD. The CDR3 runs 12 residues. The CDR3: CATSDFGQPQHF. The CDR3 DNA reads TGTGCCACCAGTGATTTTGGGCAGCCCCAGCATTTT.

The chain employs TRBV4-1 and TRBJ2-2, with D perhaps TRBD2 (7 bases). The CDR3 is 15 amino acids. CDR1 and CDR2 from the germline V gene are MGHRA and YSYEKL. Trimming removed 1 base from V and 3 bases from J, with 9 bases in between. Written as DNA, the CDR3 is TGCGCCAGCAGCCAAGGGGGGGGGCACACCGGGGAGCTGTTTTTT. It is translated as CASSQGGGHTGELFF.

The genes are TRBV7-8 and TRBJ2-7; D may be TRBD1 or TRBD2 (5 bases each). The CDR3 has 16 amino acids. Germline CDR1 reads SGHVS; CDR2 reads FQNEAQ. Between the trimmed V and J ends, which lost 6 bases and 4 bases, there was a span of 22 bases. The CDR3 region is CASSPSPGRAFYEQYF. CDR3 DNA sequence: TGTGCCAGCAGTCCCTCTCCGGGACGGGCTTTTTACGAGCAGTACTTC.

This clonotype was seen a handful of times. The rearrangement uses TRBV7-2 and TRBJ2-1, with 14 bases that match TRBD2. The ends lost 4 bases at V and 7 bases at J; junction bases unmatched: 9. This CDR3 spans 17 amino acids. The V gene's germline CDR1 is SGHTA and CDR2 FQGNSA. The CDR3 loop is CASSSGLAGGMANEQFF. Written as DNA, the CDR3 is TGTGCCAGCAGCTCCGGACTAGCGGGAGGTATGGCAAATGAGCAGTTCTTC.

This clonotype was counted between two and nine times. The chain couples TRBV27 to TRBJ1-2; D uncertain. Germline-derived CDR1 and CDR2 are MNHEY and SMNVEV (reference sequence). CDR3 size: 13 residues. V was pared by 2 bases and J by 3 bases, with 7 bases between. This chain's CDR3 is CASSLGPYYGYTF. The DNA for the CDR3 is TGTGCCAGCAGTTTAGGACCCTACTATGGCTACACCTTC.

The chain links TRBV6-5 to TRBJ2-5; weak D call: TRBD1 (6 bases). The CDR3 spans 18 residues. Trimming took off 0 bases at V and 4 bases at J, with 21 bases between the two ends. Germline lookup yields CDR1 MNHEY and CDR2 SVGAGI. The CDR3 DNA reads TGTGCCAGCAGTTACTCGAACTATGGTCAGGGGCGAGGAGAGACCCAGTACTTC. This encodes CASSYSNYGQGRGETQYF.

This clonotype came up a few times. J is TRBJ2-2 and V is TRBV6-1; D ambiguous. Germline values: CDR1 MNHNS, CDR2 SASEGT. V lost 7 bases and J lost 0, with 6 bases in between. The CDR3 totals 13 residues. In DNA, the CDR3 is TGTGCCAGCATCCCCGCGAACACCGGGGAGCTGTTTTTT. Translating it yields CASIPANTGELFF.

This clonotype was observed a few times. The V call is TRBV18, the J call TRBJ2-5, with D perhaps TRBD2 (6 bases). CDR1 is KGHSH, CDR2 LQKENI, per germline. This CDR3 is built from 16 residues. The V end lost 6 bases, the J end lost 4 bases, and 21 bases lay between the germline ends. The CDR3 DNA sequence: TGTGCCAGCTCCCCTACCGGGGGTGGATACGGAGAGACCCAGTACTTC. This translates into CASSPTGGGYGETQYF.

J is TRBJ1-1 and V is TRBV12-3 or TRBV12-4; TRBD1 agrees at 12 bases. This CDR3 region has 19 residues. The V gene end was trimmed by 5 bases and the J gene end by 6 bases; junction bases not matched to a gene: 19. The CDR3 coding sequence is TGTGCCAGCAGTCGAATGGGGCACCGGGACAGGGGGCCTCACGCTGAAGCTTTCTTT. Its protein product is CASSRMGHRDRGPHAEAFF.

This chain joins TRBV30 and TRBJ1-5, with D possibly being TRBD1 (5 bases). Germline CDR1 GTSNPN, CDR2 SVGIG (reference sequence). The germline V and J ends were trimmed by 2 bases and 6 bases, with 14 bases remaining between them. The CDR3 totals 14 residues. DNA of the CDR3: TGTGCCTGGAGTCATAGGGGTCTCGGTCAGCCCCAGCATTTT. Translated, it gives CAWSHRGLGQPQHF.

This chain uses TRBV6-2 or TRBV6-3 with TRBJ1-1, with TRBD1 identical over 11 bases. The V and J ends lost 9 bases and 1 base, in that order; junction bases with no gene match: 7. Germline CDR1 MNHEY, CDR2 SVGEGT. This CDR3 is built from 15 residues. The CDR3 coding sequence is TGTGCCAGTGGGGACAGGGGGATCGGGAACACTGAAGCTTTCTTT. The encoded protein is CASGDRGIGNTEAFF.

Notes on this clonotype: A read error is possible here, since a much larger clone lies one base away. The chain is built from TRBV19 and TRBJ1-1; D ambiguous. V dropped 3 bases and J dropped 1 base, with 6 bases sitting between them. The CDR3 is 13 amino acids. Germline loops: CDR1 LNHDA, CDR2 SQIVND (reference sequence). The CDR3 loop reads CASSIMGNTEAFF. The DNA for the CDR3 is TGTGCCAGTAGTATTATGGGGAACACTGAAGCTTTCTTT. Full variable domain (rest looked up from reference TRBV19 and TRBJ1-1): DGGITQSPKYLFRKEGQNVTLSCEQNLNHDAMYWYRQDPGQGLRLIYYSQIVNDFQKGDIAEGYSVSREKKESFPLTVTSAQKNPTAFYLCASSIMGNTEAFFGQGTRLTVV.

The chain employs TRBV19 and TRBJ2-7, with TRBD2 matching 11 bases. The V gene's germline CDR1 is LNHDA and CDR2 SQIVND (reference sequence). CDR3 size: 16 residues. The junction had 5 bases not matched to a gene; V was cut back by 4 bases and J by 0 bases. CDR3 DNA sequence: TGTGCCAGTAGTACTTCTAGCGGGAGGAACTCCTACGAGCAGTACTTC. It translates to CASSTSSGRNSYEQYF.

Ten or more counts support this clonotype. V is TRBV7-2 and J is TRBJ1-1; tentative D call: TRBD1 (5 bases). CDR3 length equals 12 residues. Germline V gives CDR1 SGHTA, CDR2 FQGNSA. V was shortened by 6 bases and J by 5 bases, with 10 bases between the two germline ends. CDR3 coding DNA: TGTGCCAGCAGAGAAGGGGTAACTGAAGCTTTCTTT. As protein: CASREGVTEAFF.

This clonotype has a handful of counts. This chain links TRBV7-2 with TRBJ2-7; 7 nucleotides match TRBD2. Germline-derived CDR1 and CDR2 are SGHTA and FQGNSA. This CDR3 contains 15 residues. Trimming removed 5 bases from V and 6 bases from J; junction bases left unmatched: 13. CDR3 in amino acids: CASSRGEGLWGEQYF. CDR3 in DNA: TGTGCCAGCAGCCGAGGGGAGGGCCTCTGGGGCGAGCAGTACTTC.

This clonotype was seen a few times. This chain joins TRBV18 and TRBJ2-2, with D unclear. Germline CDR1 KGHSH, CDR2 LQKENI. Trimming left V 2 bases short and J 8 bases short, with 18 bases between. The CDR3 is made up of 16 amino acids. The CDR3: CASSPGLDLTFGELFF. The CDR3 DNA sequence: TGTGCCAGCTCACCAGGTTTGGACCTGACGTTTGGGGAGCTGTTTTTT. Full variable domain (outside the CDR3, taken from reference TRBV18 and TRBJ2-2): NAGVMQNPRHLVRRRGQEARLRCSPMKGHSHVYWYRQLPEEGLKFMVYLQKENIIDESGMPKERFSAEFPKEGPSILRIQQVVRGDSAAYFCASSPGLDLTFGELFFGEGSRLTVL.

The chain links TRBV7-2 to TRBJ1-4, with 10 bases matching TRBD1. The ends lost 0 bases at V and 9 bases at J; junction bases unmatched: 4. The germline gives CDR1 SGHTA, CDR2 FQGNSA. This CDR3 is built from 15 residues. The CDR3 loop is CASSLAGQGIQKLFF. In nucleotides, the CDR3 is TGTGCCAGCAGCTTAGCGGGACAGGGGATCCAAAAACTGTTTTTT.